This is a list of T cell receptor beta chains from one sample in a study of CD8 T cells in Susac syndrome. MiXCR, run by TCRdb on the immunoSEQ multiplex PCR reads, gives a single entry per CDR3 protein. Of about 430,000 distinct CDR3 sequences listed, more than 80% are singletons. Sample: CD8+ T cells from PBMCs. Receptor source: a human donor with multiple sclerosis. Each CDR3 is given with its conserved first and last residue.

TRBJ1-1	TRBV12-3/TRBV12-4	CASSIRTTEAFF
TRBJ2-2	TRBV30	CAWSGDTGELFF
TRBJ2-2	TRBV20-1	CSARAGGLESGELFF
TRBJ2-7	TRBV2	CASSEAVSAYEQYF
TRBJ2-7	TRBV20-1	CSATGRDSIPYEQYF
TRBJ2-2	TRBV5-1	CASSFPQPGQGAIGELFF
TRBJ1-6	TRBV6-1	CASREHENSPLHF
TRBJ2-1	TRBV11-2	CASSFGRDGRYNEQFF
TRBJ1-1	TRBV6-1	CASSSGTRGDTEAFF
TRBJ1-1	TRBV7-6	CASSSLQGAMNTEAFF
TRBJ1-2	TRBV6-1	CASSPTQGAGHYGYTF
TRBJ2-1	TRBV12-3/TRBV12-4	CASSFGAGSDYNEQFF
TRBJ2-3	TRBV20-1	CSAPVANTQYF
TRBJ2-1	TRBV7-6	CASSFGAGTYNEQFF
TRBJ2-7	TRBV27	CASSLGQYTYEQYF
TRBJ2-1	TRBV2	CASSHPSGRVLNEQFF
TRBJ1-1	TRBV28	CASSSSAGGNTEAFF
TRBJ1-2	TRBV7-6	CASSLDPEQGAVYGYTF
TRBJ2-7	TRBV10-2	CASSESGGRDYEQYF
TRBJ2-7	TRBV11-2	CASSTSTGGNSYEQYF
TRBJ1-2	TRBV27	CASSFTSLGGYTF
TRBJ1-5	TRBV5-5	CASSGGQLFNQPQHF
TRBJ2-2	TRBV12-5	CASGFSAGGTATGELFF
TRBJ2-1	TRBV11-2	CASSGGAEQFF
TRBJ1-5	TRBV3-1	CASSEGTDSFYSNQPQHF
TRBJ2-5	TRBV29-1	CSVRSQETQYF
TRBJ1-1	TRBV4-1	CASSHPGQGIEAFF
TRBJ2-1	TRBV12-3/TRBV12-4	CATSRVGDEQFF
TRBJ2-7	TRBV5-1	CASSLEPGRFYEQYF
TRBJ1-5	TRBV19	CASSPDRESNQPQHF
TRBJ1-1	TRBV9	CASSVEAENTEAFF
TRBJ1-2	TRBV30	CAWSEVGPYGYTF
TRBJ2-3	TRBV27	CASSLGGQLDTQYF
TRBJ2-1	TRBV14	CASSRLEGSYEQFF
TRBJ1-5	TRBV10-3	CAISDMADSNQPQHF
TRBJ2-7	TRBV27	CASSFRTNIYEQYF
TRBJ1-4	TRBV7-2	CASSPPGATGEKLFF
TRBJ2-5	TRBV6-5	CASSYGNGETQYF
TRBJ1-1	TRBV3-1	CASIGPGGEGTEAFF
TRBJ2-7	TRBV20-1	CSARGLQIDYEQYF
TRBJ2-3	TRBV6-5	CASSYLTSGGPTPFTDTQYF
TRBJ1-1	TRBV5-1	CASSFLQGGRDNTEAFF
TRBJ2-1	TRBV19	CASSIVKNEQFF
TRBJ1-1	TRBV15	CATSGTGSAEAFF
TRBJ2-5	TRBV7-6	CASSGGAYQETQYF
TRBJ2-5	TRBV5-4	CASSIRGLQETQYF
TRBJ2-1	TRBV27	CASSSSGAWDEQFF
TRBJ2-7	TRBV28	CASSLYSESSYEQYF
TRBJ1-1	TRBV20-1	CSARVLTNSPGAFF
TRBJ2-5	TRBV6-6	CASRSGTSSIVETQYF
TRBJ2-3	TRBV27	CASSSTSGGERTDTQYF
TRBJ2-1	TRBV2	CASSEGQEGFQFF
TRBJ2-1	TRBV5-1	CASSIGGPAKNEQFF
TRBJ2-7	TRBV6-5	CASSYKQGAGEQYF